This T cell receptor beta chain was sequenced in a study of shared clonotypes between healthy human individuals. The study's findings and limits: On the whole, naive subsets had larger estimated richness than memory subsets had.

Germline V gene sequence: CDR1 KGHSH, CDR2 LQKENI. With V trimmed by 5 bases and J by 0 bases, 4 bases remained unmatched. The CDR3 is 15 residues long. The method was immunoSEQ multiplex PCR; TCRdb's version includes in-frame clones alone and lacks a portion of them. The sample carries some 1,100,000 clones, roughly 74% recorded once. A word on this clone: The target antigen is unknown.

This receptor was identified in a man aged 18 to 30 in good health. Some clones in this sample may be carry-over from other donors' samples. The V and J genes are TRBV18 and TRBJ1-5; 7 positions match TRBD1. Sequencing was performed on memory CD4+ T cells from PBMCs. Subset reported: CD45RA-negative fraction. The CDR3 coding sequence is TGTGCCAGCTCATTGGGACAGCCTAGCAATCAGCCCCAGCATTTT. Amino acids: CASSLGQPSNQPQHF.